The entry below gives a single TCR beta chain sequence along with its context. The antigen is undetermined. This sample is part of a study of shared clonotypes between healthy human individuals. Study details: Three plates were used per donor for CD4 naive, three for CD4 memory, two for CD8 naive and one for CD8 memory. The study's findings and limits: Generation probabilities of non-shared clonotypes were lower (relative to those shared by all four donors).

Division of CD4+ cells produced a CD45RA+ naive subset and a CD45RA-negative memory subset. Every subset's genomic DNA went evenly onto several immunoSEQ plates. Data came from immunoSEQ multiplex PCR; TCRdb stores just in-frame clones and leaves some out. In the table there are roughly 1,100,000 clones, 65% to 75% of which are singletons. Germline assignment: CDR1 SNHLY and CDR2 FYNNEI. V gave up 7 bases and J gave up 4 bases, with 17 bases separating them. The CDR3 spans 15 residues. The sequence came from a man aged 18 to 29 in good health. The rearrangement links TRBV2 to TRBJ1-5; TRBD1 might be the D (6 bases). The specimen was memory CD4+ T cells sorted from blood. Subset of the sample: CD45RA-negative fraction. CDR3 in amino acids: CASTLRHGQNQPQHF. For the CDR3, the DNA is TGTGCCAGCACTCTCAGACACGGACAGAATCAGCCCCAGCATTTT.